This is a list of T cell receptor beta chains from one sample in a study of T cells after yellow fever vaccination. Each CDR3 protein gets one entry after TCRdb re-called the 5' RACE reads with MiXCR. The repertoire holds tens of thousands of distinct CDR3 sequences, with approximately 6% as singletons. The material was PBMCs, either bulk or a sorted T-cell subset (CD4+, CD8+, memory, or dextramer-sorted; not recorded which), obtained on the day of the yellow fever booster vaccination. Every receptor here comes from a man in his thirties or forties who received the YFV17D yellow fever vaccine. Each CDR3 is given with its conserved first and last residue. D genes are given only for firm matches. Clone size is not always given. Where it is, it says once, few, many or a class for expanded clones.

d_call	v_call	clone_size	j_call	cdr3_nt	cdr3_aa
.	TRBV7-2	.	TRBJ2-7	TGTGCCAGCAGCATAGGCGGAAACGGAAACTACGAGCAGTACTTC	CASSIGGNGNYEQYF
TRBD1	TRBV12-3/TRBV12-4	many	TRBJ1-3	TGTGCCAGCAGACGGGGACAGGCGTCAGGAAACACCATATATTTT	CASRRGQASGNTIYF
TRBD2	TRBV18	few	TRBJ2-1	TGTGCCAGCTCTCCCCGCCTAGGGGCTAGCGGAGACTCCTACAATGAGCAGTTCTTC	CASSPRLGASGDSYNEQFF
.	TRBV12-3/TRBV12-4	many	TRBJ1-3	TGTGCCAGCAGTCGACAGTTTTCCACCATATATTTT	CASSRQFSTIYF
TRBD1	TRBV11-2	few	TRBJ2-5	TGTGCCAGCACCCCGGGGGTCACAGGGGGCTTTAGAGAGACCCAGTACTTC	CASTPGVTGGFRETQYF
.	TRBV10-3	.	TRBJ2-2	TGTGCCATCAGTGAGTCGGGCAGGGAAAACACCGGGGAGCTGTTTTTT	CAISESGRENTGELFF
.	TRBV18	many	TRBJ2-3	TGTGCCAGCTCACCCAACGGGGCAGATACGCAGTATTTT	CASSPNGADTQYF
.	TRBV30	few	TRBJ1-6	TGTGCCTGGAGTGCGGCAGTCTATAATTCACCCCTCCACTTT	CAWSAAVYNSPLHF
.	TRBV29-1	many	TRBJ2-7	TGCAGCGTAGGAAAAGGGGGAACATCTGGCGAGCAGTACTTC	CSVGKGGTSGEQYF
TRBD1	TRBV29-1	many	TRBJ2-7	TGCAGCGCCATACAGGGGGCTCTCTCCTACGAGCAGTACTTC	CSAIQGALSYEQYF
.	TRBV7-6	few	TRBJ2-1	TGTGCCAGCAGCTTTCTTGGAGAGCAGTTCTTC	CASSFLGEQFF
.	TRBV28	.	TRBJ2-7	TGTGCCAGCATGGGGGGCCCCAACGAGCAGTACTTC	CASMGGPNEQYF
.	TRBV5-1	many	TRBJ2-7	TGCGCCAGCAGCAGGGTTGACTCCTACGAGCAGTACTTC	CASSRVDSYEQYF
TRBD1	TRBV11-2	many	TRBJ2-1	TGTGCCAGCAGAGGGACAGGGACGTCTTACAATGAGCAGTTCTTC	CASRGTGTSYNEQFF
.	TRBV9	many	TRBJ2-3	TGTGCCAGCAGCGTAGAGGGCTCGTGGGGCAGCACAGATACGCAGTATTTT	CASSVEGSWGSTDTQYF
.	TRBV25-1	.	TRBJ1-2	TGTGCCAGCCGCCCCGGGACGGGGGGGTATGGCTACACCTTC	CASRPGTGGYGYTF
TRBD1	TRBV6-5	many	TRBJ1-6	TGTGCCAGCAGCGCAGGGGGTATTAATTCACCCCTCCACTTT	CASSAGGINSPLHF
.	TRBV15	many	TRBJ2-4	TGTGCCACCAGCAGAGGTGAGGGGGGAGACATTCAGTACTTC	CATSRGEGGDIQYF
TRBD2	TRBV4-1	many	TRBJ2-3	TGCGCCAGCAGCCAAGTTGGGTCAAACATCGGGAGGCAGAACACAGATACGCAGTATTTT	CASSQVGSNIGRQNTDTQYF
.	TRBV7-2	many	TRBJ1-1	TGTGCCAGCAGCTTTAACTGGAGGAAGGCTTTCTTT	CASSFNWRKAFF
TRBD1	TRBV3-1	many	TRBJ2-7	TGTGCCAGCAGCCCGGGACAGGGGAGCTACGAGCAGTACTTC	CASSPGQGSYEQYF
.	TRBV15	many	TRBJ1-3	TGTGCCACCAGCAGCCAATCGGACACCATATATTTT	CATSSQSDTIYF
.	TRBV20-1	.	TRBJ1-1	TGCTGTGCTAGTCCGACAGCACTTGGCACTGAAGCTTTCTTT	CCASPTALGTEAFF
.	TRBV12-3/TRBV12-4	many	TRBJ1-3	TGTGCCAGCAGTTCCCCGAGCGGGACGGGAAACACCATATATTTT	CASSSPSGTGNTIYF
TRBD2	TRBV7-2	.	TRBJ2-7	TGTGCCAGCAGGGCTGTCGGGACTAGCGGGAGGTTCGAGCAGTACTTC	CASRAVGTSGRFEQYF
.	TRBV3-1	many	TRBJ2-1	TGTGCCAGCAGCCAACCTCTCCGGCGGAGACAAAATGACAATGAGCAGTTCTTC	CASSQPLRRRQNDNEQFF
.	TRBV29-1	.	TRBJ1-1	TGCAGCGTTCAGGGGCGTCCTGAAGCTTTCTTT	CSVQGRPEAFF
.	TRBV2	many	TRBJ2-5	TGTGCCAGCAGTGTTCGGCCCAACCAAGAGACCCAGTACTTC	CASSVRPNQETQYF